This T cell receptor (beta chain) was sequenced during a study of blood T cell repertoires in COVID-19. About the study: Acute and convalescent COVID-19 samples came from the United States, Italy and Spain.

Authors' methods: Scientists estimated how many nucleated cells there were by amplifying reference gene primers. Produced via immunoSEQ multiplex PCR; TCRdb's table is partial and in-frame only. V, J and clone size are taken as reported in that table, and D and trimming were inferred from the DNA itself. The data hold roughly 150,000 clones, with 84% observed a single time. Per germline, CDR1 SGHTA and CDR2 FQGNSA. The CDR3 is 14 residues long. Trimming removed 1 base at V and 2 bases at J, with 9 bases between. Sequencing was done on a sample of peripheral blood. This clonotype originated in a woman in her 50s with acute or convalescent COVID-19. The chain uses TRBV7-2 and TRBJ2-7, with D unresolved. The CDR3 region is CASSLGGQTYEQYF. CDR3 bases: TGTGCCAGCAGCTTAGGTGGTCAGACCTACGAGCAGTACTTC.